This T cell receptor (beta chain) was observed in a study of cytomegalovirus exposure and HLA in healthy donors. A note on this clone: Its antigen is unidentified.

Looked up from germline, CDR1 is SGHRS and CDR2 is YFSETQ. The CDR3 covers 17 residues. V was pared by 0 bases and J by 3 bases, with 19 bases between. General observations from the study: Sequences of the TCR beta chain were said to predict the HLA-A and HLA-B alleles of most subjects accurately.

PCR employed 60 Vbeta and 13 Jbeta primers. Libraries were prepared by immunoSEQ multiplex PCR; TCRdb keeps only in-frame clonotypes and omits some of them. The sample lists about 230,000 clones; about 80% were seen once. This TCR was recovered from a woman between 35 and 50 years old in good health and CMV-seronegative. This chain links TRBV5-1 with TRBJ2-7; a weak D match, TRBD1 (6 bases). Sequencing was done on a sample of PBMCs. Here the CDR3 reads CASSLATFQGLHYEQYF. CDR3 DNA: TGCGCCAGCAGCTTGGCGACTTTTCAGGGGCTACACTACGAGCAGTACTTC.